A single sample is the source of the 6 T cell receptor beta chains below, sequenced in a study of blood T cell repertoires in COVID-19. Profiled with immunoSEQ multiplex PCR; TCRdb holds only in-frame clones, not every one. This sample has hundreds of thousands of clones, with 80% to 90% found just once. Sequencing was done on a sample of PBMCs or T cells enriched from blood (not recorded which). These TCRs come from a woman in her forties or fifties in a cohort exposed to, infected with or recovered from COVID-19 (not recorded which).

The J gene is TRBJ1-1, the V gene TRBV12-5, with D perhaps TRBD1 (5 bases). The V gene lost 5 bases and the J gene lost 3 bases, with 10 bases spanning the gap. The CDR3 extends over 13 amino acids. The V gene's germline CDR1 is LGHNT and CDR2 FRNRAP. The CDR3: CASGRQTDTEAFF. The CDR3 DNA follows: TGTGCTAGTGGTCGGCAGACAGACACTGAAGCTTTCTTT.

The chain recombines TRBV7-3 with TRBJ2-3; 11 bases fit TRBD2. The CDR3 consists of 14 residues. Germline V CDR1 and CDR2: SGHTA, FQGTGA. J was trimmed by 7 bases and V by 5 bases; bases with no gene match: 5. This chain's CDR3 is CASSRLAGQYTQYF. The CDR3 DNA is TGTGCCAGCAGCCGACTAGCGGGGCAATATACGCAGTATTTT.

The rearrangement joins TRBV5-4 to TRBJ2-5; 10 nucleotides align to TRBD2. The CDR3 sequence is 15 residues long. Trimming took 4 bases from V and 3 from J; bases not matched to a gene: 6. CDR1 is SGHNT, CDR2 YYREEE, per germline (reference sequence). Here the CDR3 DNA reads TGTGCCAGCAGCACCCAGCGGGGGGGCGAAGAGACCCAGTACTTC. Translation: CASSTQRGGEETQYF.

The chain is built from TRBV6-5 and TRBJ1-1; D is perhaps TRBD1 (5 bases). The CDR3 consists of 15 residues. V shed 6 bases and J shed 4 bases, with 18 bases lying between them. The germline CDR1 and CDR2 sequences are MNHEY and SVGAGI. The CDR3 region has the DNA TGTGCCAGCAGGAGAAAAGGGGATTGGGGCACTGAAGCTTTCTTT. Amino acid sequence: CASRRKGDWGTEAFF.

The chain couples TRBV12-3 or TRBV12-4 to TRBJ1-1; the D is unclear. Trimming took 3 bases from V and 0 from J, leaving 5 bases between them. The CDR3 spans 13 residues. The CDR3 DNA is TGTGCCAGCAGTTTTCAGTTGAACACTGAAGCTTTCTTT. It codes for CASSFQLNTEAFF.

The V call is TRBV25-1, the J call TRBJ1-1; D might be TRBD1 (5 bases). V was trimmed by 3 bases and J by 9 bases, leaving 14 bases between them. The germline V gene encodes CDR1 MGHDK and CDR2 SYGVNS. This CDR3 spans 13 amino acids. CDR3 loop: CASSDAGRVKAFF. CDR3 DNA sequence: TGTGCCAGCAGTGATGCAGGGAGGGTCAAAGCTTTCTTT.